This T cell receptor beta chain was recovered during a study of control samples from healthy donors and cancer patients. TCRdb keeps only in-frame clones here, not all; method: immunoSEQ multiplex PCR. The data contain some 160,000 clones, approximately 96% of them singletons. The clonotype originates from a woman in her thirties or forties in good health. The specimen was blood.

The CDR3 loop is CAAGGLPGSGGGYTF. The CDR3 nucleotides read TGTGCCGCCGGCGGGCTACCCGGGTCAGGGGGTGGCTACACCTTC. The chain is built from TRBV10-3 and TRBJ1-2, with TRBD1 matching over 7 bases. V lost 11 bases, J lost 7 bases, and 19 bases stayed unmatched. The CDR3 is made up of 15 amino acids. CDR1 ENHRY and CDR2 SYGVKD come from the germline V gene.